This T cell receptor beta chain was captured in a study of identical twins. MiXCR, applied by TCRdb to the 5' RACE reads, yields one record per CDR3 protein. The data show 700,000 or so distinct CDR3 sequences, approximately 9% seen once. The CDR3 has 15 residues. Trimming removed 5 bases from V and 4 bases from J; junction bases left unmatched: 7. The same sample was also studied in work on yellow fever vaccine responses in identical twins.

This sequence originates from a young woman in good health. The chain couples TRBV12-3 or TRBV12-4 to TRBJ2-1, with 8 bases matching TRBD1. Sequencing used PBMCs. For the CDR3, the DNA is TGTGCCAGCAGTCCTTCAGGGGGCGTTTACAATGAGCAGTTCTTC. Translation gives CASSPSGGVYNEQFF.